Listed below are T cell receptor beta chains from one sample, sequenced in a study of graft-versus-host responses after intestinal transplantation. These receptors have no known antigen. The data were produced by immunoSEQ multiplex PCR, yet TCRdb's version contains in-frame clones alone and is incomplete. The sample shows approximately 90,000 clones, about nine tenths of them seen only once. This specimen consisted of unstimulated CD4+ T cells sorted from spleen or lymph node cells, obtained before transplant. The receptors were gathered from a human donor who was the organ donor for an intestinal transplant. Both conserved end residues are part of each CDR3. A D gene is named only where the DNA matches it firmly. Not all rows give a size; the values are once, few, many and, for expanded clones, a class.

clone size	D gene	V gene	J gene	CDR3 DNA	CDR3 protein
-	TRBD1	TRBV18	TRBJ2-7	TGTGCCAGCTCACGGACAGGGGGCGCGGATACGTACGAGCAGTACTTC	CASSRTGGADTYEQYF
-	TRBD2	TRBV2	TRBJ2-7	TGTGCCAGCAGCGTATCCTTAGCGGGGAAGAGCGAGCAGTACTTC	CASSVSLAGKSEQYF
-	-	TRBV6-1	TRBJ1-1	TGTGCCAGCAGCCATACAGGGAACACTGAAGCTTTCTTT	CASSHTGNTEAFF
once	-	TRBV4-1	TRBJ2-3	TGCGCCAGCAGATTGGGGAGGGGGAAAGAAATGAGCACAGATACGCAGTATTTT	CASRLGRGKEMSTDTQYF
-	TRBD2	TRBV5-1	TRBJ2-3	TGCGCCAGCAGCCGTGGGACTAGCGGGGGCCTGGGTCACGCAGATACGCAGTATTTT	CASSRGTSGGLGHADTQYF
-	TRBD2	TRBV7-2	TRBJ2-3	TGTGCCAGCAGCCCTCAGACTAGCGGGGGACCCGATACGCAGTATTTT	CASSPQTSGGPDTQYF
-	TRBD2	TRBV18	TRBJ2-1	TGTGCCAGCTCACCTCTACGGACTAGCGGGGGATCCTACAATGAGCAGTTCTTC	CASSPLRTSGGSYNEQFF
few	TRBD1	TRBV4-1	TRBJ2-5	TGCGCCAGCAGCCAGGCTTCGACAGGGGGTCAAGAGACCCAGTACTTC	CASSQASTGGQETQYF
once	TRBD2	TRBV4-3	TRBJ2-5	TGCGCCAGCAGCCAAGGCGGACTAGCAGAACAAGAGACCCAGTACTTC	CASSQGGLAEQETQYF
-	-	TRBV19	TRBJ2-7	TGTGCCAGTAGTTCCGGCGGGGGCGGTGGGGACGAGCAGTACTTC	CASSSGGGGGDEQYF
-	-	TRBV29-1	TRBJ1-1	TGCAGCGGTCGGAACACTGAAGCTTTCTTT	CSGRNTEAFF
-	TRBD1	TRBV5-6	TRBJ1-3	TGTGCCAGCAGCGCCGGACAGGGCGCGGCTGGAAACACCATATATTTT	CASSAGQGAAGNTIYF
once	-	TRBV29-1	TRBJ1-1	TGCAGCGTTGGAAAGGGAGCCCTTCTGAACACTGAAGCTTTCTTT	CSVGKGALLNTEAFF
-	-	TRBV27	TRBJ2-1	TGTCGGAGGGACAATGAGCAGTTCTTC	CRRDNEQFF
-	-	TRBV30	TRBJ1-3	TGTGCCTCTCCGGAAGGGGATATCTGCTTCTCTGGAAACACCATATATTTT	CASPEGDICFSGNTIYF
-	-	TRBV27	TRBJ2-7	TGTGCCAGCAGTTCCCCCCAAGGAGTTAGGTACTTC	CASSSPQGVRYF
-	-	TRBV5-8	TRBJ2-7	TGTGCCAGCAGGTTGGCCACCTACGAGCAGTACTTC	CASRLATYEQYF
-	-	TRBV11-2	TRBJ2-7	TGTGCCAGCAGCTTAGGGGGGGGGCTAGCATTCTACGAGCAGTACTTC	CASSLGGGLAFYEQYF
-	TRBD2	TRBV9	TRBJ2-2	TGTGCCAGCAGCAAAGATCTGGGGCGGGTAGATCCGACTAGCGGAGCTACCGGGGAGCTGTTTTTT	CASSKDLGRVDPTSGATGELFF
-	TRBD2	TRBV9	TRBJ2-1	TGTGCCAGCAGCTCAGGACTAGCGGCGAGTTCAAATGAGCAGTTCTTC	CASSSGLAASSNEQFF
-	TRBD2	TRBV7-2	TRBJ2-7	TGTGCCAGCAGCTCCCGGTGGACTAGCGAACACGAGCAGTACTTC	CASSSRWTSEHEQYF
once	TRBD2	TRBV5-3	TRBJ2-1	TGTGCCAGAAGCTTCGGTAAGGCGGGAGCGCGAAATGAGCAGTTCTTC	CARSFGKAGARNEQFF
once	TRBD1	TRBV2	TRBJ2-5	TGTGCCAGCAGCAAAGACAGGGGAGGAGAGACCCAGTACTTC	CASSKDRGGETQYF
-	-	TRBV5-1	TRBJ1-1	TGCGCCAGCAGCCCCGGACCGGGAGGGACCAACACTGAAGCTTTCTTT	CASSPGPGGTNTEAFF
few	TRBD1	TRBV6-5	TRBJ1-2	TGTGCCAGCAGTTACCTCCGGACAGGGATTGGCTACACCTTC	CASSYLRTGIGYTF
-	-	TRBV18	TRBJ1-2	TGTGCCAGCTCATGGGGCAGAGCTTTAAGCGACTATGGCTACACCTTC	CASSWGRALSDYGYTF
few	-	TRBV5-6	TRBJ2-4	TGTGCCAGCAGCTTACAGGTAGCCAAAAACATTCAGTACTTC	CASSLQVAKNIQYF
-	TRBD1	TRBV29-1	TRBJ1-1	TGCAGCGCAGGGACAGGGCCCTTTGAAGCTTTCTTT	CSAGTGPFEAFF
-	-	TRBV11-2	TRBJ2-3	TGTGCCAGCAGCCTAAGTTTCGGGGCAGATACGCAGTATTTT	CASSLSFGADTQYF
-	-	TRBV19	TRBJ2-6	TGTGCCAGTTTGAGTCTTCTCGTGTCCGGGGCCAACGTCCTGACTTTC	CASLSLLVSGANVLTF
-	TRBD1	TRBV19	TRBJ1-6	TGTGCCAGTAGGGGGACAGGGCTCAATTCACCCCTCCACTTT	CASRGTGLNSPLHF
-	TRBD2	TRBV13	TRBJ2-2	TGTGCCAGCAGCCTGGGACTAGCGGGGGACGGGGAGCTGTTTTTT	CASSLGLAGDGELFF
-	-	TRBV20-1	TRBJ2-7	TGCAGTGCTACAAAAACCTACGAGCAGTACTTC	CSATKTYEQYF
-	TRBD1	TRBV5-6	TRBJ2-6	TGTGCCAGCAGCCCGATAGGACAGGCTTCTCCTGGGGCCAACGTCCTGACTTTC	CASSPIGQASPGANVLTF
-	-	TRBV6-1	TRBJ1-4	TGTGCCAGCTCATCTACAGCAACTAATGAAAAACTGTTTTTT	CASSSTATNEKLFF